Presented here are 20 T cell receptor beta chains from one specimen sequenced in a study of control samples from healthy donors and cancer patients. Assay: immunoSEQ multiplex PCR; the TCRdb copy retains only in-frame clones and omits some. There are 100,000 to 150,000 clones in the sample; around nine tenths occur only once, and 9% to 14% lies in the top ten. The material sequenced was blood. The receptors come from a man aged 25-45 years in good health.

As to this clone: The same CDR3 also results from other DNA sequences found in this sample. The gene calls are TRBV10-3 and TRBJ1-2, with 11 positions matching TRBD1. CDR3 length equals 14 residues. The ends lost 6 bases at V and 2 bases at J; junction bases unmatched: 2. CDR1 is ENHRY and CDR2 is SYGVKD in the germline V gene. CDR3 region: CAISGQGANYGYTF. In DNA, the CDR3 is TGTGCCATCAGCGGACAGGGGGCGAACTATGGCTACACCTTC.

J is TRBJ1-1 and V is TRBV5-1; a weak D match, TRBD1 (6 bases). The germline CDR1 and CDR2 sequences are SGHRS and YFSETQ. CDR3 length equals 12 residues. V gave up 2 bases and J gave up 11 bases, with 13 bases separating them. The DNA for the CDR3 is TGCGCCAGCAGCTTAGGGGGGGCTGGGGCTTTCTTT. Protein sequence: CASSLGGAGAFF. Combining the CDR3 with reference TRBV5-1 and TRBJ1-1 gives the whole variable domain KAGVTQTPRYLIKTRGQQVTLSCSPISGHRSVSWYQQTPGQGLQFLFEYFSETQRNKGNFPGRFSGRQFSNSRSEMNVSTLELGDSALYLCASSLGGAGAFFGQGTRLTVV.

This sequence joins TRBV7-8 and TRBJ1-1, with a tentative D call TRBD1 (6 bases). In germline, CDR1 is SGHVS, CDR2 FQNEAQ. The CDR3 has 16 amino acids. The V end was cut by 1 base, the J end by 1 base, with 13 bases between. CDR3 region: CASSLGRGNENTEAFF. CDR3 coding DNA: TGTGCCAGCAGCTTAGGGAGGGGGAATGAGAACACTGAAGCTTTCTTT. Full variable domain (remainder filled in from reference TRBV7-8 and TRBJ1-1): GAGVSQSPRYKVAKRGQDVALRCDPISGHVSLFWYQQALGQGPEFLTYFQNEAQLDKSGLPSDRFFAERPEGSVSTLKIQRTQQEDSAVYLCASSLGRGNENTEAFFGQGTRLTVV.

The chain uses TRBV7-2 and TRBJ2-7, with D maybe TRBD1 (5 bases). V lost 1 base to trimming and J lost 2 bases, with 18 bases between them. This CDR3 is 17 amino acids long. Germline V gives CDR1 SGHTA, CDR2 FQGNSA. CDR3 loop: CASSLVATQGGAYEQYF. The CDR3 DNA reads as TGTGCCAGCAGCTTAGTGGCAACCCAGGGTGGGGCCTACGAGCAGTACTTC.

The rearrangement joins TRBV29-1 to TRBJ2-3; the D gene is possibly TRBD2 (7 bases). Looked up from germline, CDR1 is SQVTM and CDR2 is ANQGSEA. Trimming took 6 bases from V and 2 from J, leaving 15 bases between them. The CDR3 consists of 14 residues. Here the CDR3 DNA reads TGCAGCGTCGGTAGTGGGGGGGCCACAGATACGCAGTATTTT. Translating it yields CSVGSGGATDTQYF.

This sequence joins TRBV12-3 or TRBV12-4 and TRBJ1-4; D gene uncertain. The CDR3 spans 13 residues. V shed 3 bases and J shed 5 bases, with 7 bases lying between them. The CDR3 nucleotides read TGTGCCAGCAGTTTCACAGCAAATGAAAAACTGTTTTTT. Protein sequence: CASSFTANEKLFF.

This chain joins TRBV11-3 and TRBJ1-1; D might be TRBD1 (5 bases). The CDR3 extends over 14 amino acids. The V gene lost 3 bases and the J gene lost 5 bases, with 13 bases spanning the gap. Germline assignment: CDR1 SGHNT and CDR2 YENEEA. The CDR3 loop reads CASSFGGTKTEAFF. The CDR3 nucleotides read TGTGCCAGCAGCTTCGGGGGGACGAAAACTGAAGCTTTCTTT.

J is TRBJ1-2 and V is TRBV14; D not certain. The V and J ends lost 1 base and 3 bases respectively, with 15 bases between them. The CDR3 is made up of 16 amino acids. The germline gives CDR1 SGHDN, CDR2 FVKESK. In nucleotides, the CDR3 is TGTGCCAGCAGCCAAGGCCTGCCCCAACGTGACTATGGCTACACCTTC. This gives the protein CASSQGLPQRDYGYTF.

The chain employs TRBV6-1 and TRBJ1-6, with D hard to call. Germline CDR1 MNHNS, CDR2 SASEGT. The CDR3 is 16 residues long. The ends were cut back, 4 bases at V and 0 bases at J, with 10 bases in the middle. In DNA, the CDR3 is TGTGCCAGCAGTGTAGACGGGAGCTCCTATAATTCACCCCTCCACTTT. The encoded protein is CASSVDGSSYNSPLHF.

The chain joins TRBV25-1 to TRBJ2-4; D tentatively reads TRBD1 or TRBD2 (5 bases each). The V gene's germline CDR1 is MGHDK and CDR2 SYGVNS. V was pared by 1 base and J by 8 bases, with 15 bases between. The CDR3 runs 15 residues. The CDR3 region is CASSEFKGSVDIQYF. The CDR3 DNA sequence: TGTGCCAGCAGTGAATTTAAGGGGAGCGTAGACATTCAGTACTTC.

The V call is TRBV27, the J call TRBJ2-2; D is perhaps TRBD1 (6 bases). This CDR3 spans 16 amino acids. Germline assignment: CDR1 MNHEY and CDR2 SMNVEV (reference sequence). The V end lost 5 bases, the J end lost 5 bases, and 18 bases lay between the germline ends. Here the CDR3 reads CASSLQGSIGTGELFF. The DNA for the CDR3 is TGTGCCAGCAGTCTACAGGGCTCCATAGGGACCGGGGAGCTGTTTTTT.

This clone was observed many times. V and J are TRBV6-6 and TRBJ1-5; D perhaps matches TRBD1 (6 bases). The V end was cut by 0 bases, the J end by 4 bases, with 7 bases between. The V gene's germline CDR1 is MNHNY and CDR2 SVGAGI (reference sequence). CDR3 length equals 14 residues. DNA for the CDR3: TGTGCCAGCAGTTACTCTACAGGGAATCAGCCCCAGCATTTT. Translating it yields CASSYSTGNQPQHF.

This rearrangement joins TRBV24-1 to TRBJ2-3; 9 nucleotides line up with TRBD1. CDR3 size: 15 residues. Germline-derived CDR1 and CDR2 are KGHDR and SFDVKD. V trimming: 7 bases; J trimming: 1 base; junction bases outside the gene matches: 5. This CDR3 is CATRETGGRTDTQYF. The DNA for the CDR3 is TGTGCCACCAGGGAGACAGGGGGTCGCACAGATACGCAGTATTTT.

The rearrangement links TRBV5-1 to TRBJ2-3; D uncertain. The CDR3 has 14 amino acids. Germline loops: CDR1 SGHRS, CDR2 YFSETQ. Trimming took 0 bases from V and 2 from J, leaving 7 bases between them. CDR3 nucleotides: TGCGCCAGCAGCTTGGATCAGATCACAGATACGCAGTATTTT. Its translation: CASSLDQITDTQYF. The full variable domain, with the rest looked up from reference TRBV5-1 and TRBJ2-3, is KAGVTQTPRYLIKTRGQQVTLSCSPISGHRSVSWYQQTPGQGLQFLFEYFSETQRNKGNFPGRFSGRQFSNSRSEMNVSTLELGDSALYLCASSLDQITDTQYFGPGTRLTVL.

This chain uses TRBV30 with TRBJ1-1; D perhaps matches TRBD1 (5 bases). Trimming pared 2 bases from V and 2 bases from J, leaving 9 bases between. Germline V gene data show CDR1 as GTSNPN and CDR2 as SVGIG (reference sequence). The CDR3 extends over 13 amino acids. The CDR3 DNA reads TGTGCCTGGAGTCGGGGGTTAAACACTGAAGCTTTCTTT. The encoded protein is CAWSRGLNTEAFF.

The gene calls are TRBV19 and TRBJ2-3, with 7 bases fitting TRBD2. The germline V gene encodes CDR1 LNHDA and CDR2 SQIVND (reference sequence). This CDR3 has 16 residues. J gave up 2 bases and V 7 bases, and 12 bases lay outside the gene matches. CDR3 nucleotides: TGTGCCAGTAAATTTAATGGCGGGGGTTTCACAGATACGCAGTATTTT. The encoded protein is CASKFNGGGFTDTQYF.

The sample holds a few counts of this clone. V is TRBV2 and J is TRBJ2-1, with 9 nucleotides matching TRBD2. The CDR3 contains 14 residues. V shed 2 bases and J 8 bases; nucleotides not matched to a gene: 4. Germline values: CDR1 SNHLY, CDR2 FYNNEI. The CDR3 region has the DNA TGTGCCAGCAGTGAATCGCTAGCGGGGTATGAGCAGTTCTTC. Translation gives CASSESLAGYEQFF.

This clone appeared a single time. The V and J genes are TRBV28 and TRBJ2-1; D may be TRBD1 or TRBD2 (6 bases each). The CDR3 loop spans 14 amino acids. Germline assignment: CDR1 MDHEN and CDR2 SYDVKM. The germline V and J ends were trimmed by 4 bases and 4 bases, with 11 bases remaining between them. The CDR3 DNA is TGTGCCAGCAGTTGGGGGGCCAATTACAATGAGCAGTTCTTC. Its protein product is CASSWGANYNEQFF.

The rearrangement links TRBV7-9 to TRBJ1-1; D is unclear. Trimming left V 2 bases short and J 4 bases short, with 8 bases between. CDR1 and CDR2 from the germline V gene are SEHNR and FQNEAQ (reference sequence). The CDR3 extends over 13 amino acids. In nucleotides, the CDR3 is TGTGCCAGCAGCTTAACGATGGGCACTGAAGCTTTCTTT. The encoded protein is CASSLTMGTEAFF.

V usage is TRBV5-1 and J usage is TRBJ1-5; tentatively, D is TRBD1 (5 bases). Trimming pared 0 bases from V and 9 bases from J, leaving 13 bases between. Germline V CDR1 and CDR2: SGHRS, YFSETQ. The CDR3 is made up of 14 amino acids. CDR3 DNA sequence: TGCGCCAGCAGCTTGGTCTGGGGCCGAGGGCCCCAGCATTTT. This encodes CASSLVWGRGPQHF.